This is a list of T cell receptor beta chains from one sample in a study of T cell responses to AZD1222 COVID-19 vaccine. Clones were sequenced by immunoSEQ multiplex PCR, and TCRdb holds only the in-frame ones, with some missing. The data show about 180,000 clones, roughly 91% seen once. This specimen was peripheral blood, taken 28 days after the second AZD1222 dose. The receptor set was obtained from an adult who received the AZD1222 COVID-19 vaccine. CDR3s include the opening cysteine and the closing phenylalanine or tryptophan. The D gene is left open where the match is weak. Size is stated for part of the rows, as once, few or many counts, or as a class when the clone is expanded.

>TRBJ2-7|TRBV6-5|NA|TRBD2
CASSYSLAGAYEQYF
TGTGCCAGCAGTTACTCCCTAGCGGGAGCCTACGAGCAGTACTTC
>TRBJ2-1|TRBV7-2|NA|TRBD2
CASSLTGTSGNEQFF
TGTGCCAGCAGCTTAACCGGGACTAGCGGCAATGAGCAGTTCTTC
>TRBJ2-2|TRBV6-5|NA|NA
CASSGLRKTGELFF
TGTGCCAGCAGCGGGCTAAGGAAAACCGGGGAGCTGTTTTTT
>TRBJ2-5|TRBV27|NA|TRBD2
CASSFLSVGGETQYF
TGTGCCAGCAGTTTCCTCAGCGTGGGAGGGGAGACCCAGTACTTC
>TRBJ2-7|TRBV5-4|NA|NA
CASSLGENTEQYF
TGTGCCAGCAGCTTGGGGGAAAACACCGAGCAGTACTTC
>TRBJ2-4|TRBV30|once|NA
CAWSVPGPGSIQYF
TGTGCCTGGAGTGTACCAGGCCCGGGGAGCATTCAGTACTTC
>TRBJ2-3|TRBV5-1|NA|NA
CASSWQASTDTQYF
TGCGCCAGCAGCTGGCAGGCCTCGACAGATACGCAGTATTTT
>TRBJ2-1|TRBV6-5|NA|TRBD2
CASSQPAGDYNEQFF
TGTGCCAGCAGTCAGCCCGCGGGAGACTACAATGAGCAGTTCTTC
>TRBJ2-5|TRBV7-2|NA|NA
CASSPGLTETQYF
TGTGCCAGCAGCCCGGGCCTTACGGAGACCCAGTACTTC
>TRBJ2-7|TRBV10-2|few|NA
CASMGAVAGDPYEQYF
TGCGCCAGCATGGGAGCCGTCGCAGGGGACCCCTACGAGCAGTACTTC
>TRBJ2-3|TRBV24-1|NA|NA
CATSEPALSGDTQYF
TGTGCCACCAGTGAGCCTGCCCTATCGGGAGATACGCAGTATTTT
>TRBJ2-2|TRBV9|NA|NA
CASSGFLWGPLNTGELFF
TGTGCCAGCAGCGGCTTCCTGTGGGGACCTCTGAACACCGGGGAGCTGTTTTTT
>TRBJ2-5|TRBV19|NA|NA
CASSWSAGETQYF
TGTGCCAGTAGTTGGTCGGCTGGGGAGACCCAGTACTTC
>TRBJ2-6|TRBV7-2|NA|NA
CASSFAGDGANVLTF
TGTGCCAGCAGCTTCGCAGGGGATGGGGCCAACGTCCTGACTTTC